These 9 T cell receptor beta chains came from one sample sequenced in a study of beta chain features in type 1 diabetes. General study points: TCRB CDR3s from Type 1 diabetes patients were moderately but significantly shorter in all four CD4+ subsets.

Expressed TCRB transcripts got sequenced, as all isolated RNA was reverse transcribed. The repertoire was sequenced with immunoSEQ multiplex PCR; TCRdb's copy has only in-frame clones and lacks some. Among 300,000 or so clones listed, roughly an eighth were seen once. The antigens for these receptors are not known. The sequencing input was naive CD4+ T cells from blood. These receptors came from a man aged 30-40 years with type 1 diabetes.

CDR3: CASSSLSGLLYEQYF. The CDR3, as DNA: TGTGCCAGCAGCTCTCTCTCGGGACTACTATACGAGCAGTACTTC. The chain joins TRBV7-2 to TRBJ2-7, with 7 bases matching TRBD2. Trimming cost V 4 bases and J 4 bases; bases outside gene matches: 10. CDR1 is SGHTA and CDR2 is FQGNSA in the germline V gene. This CDR3 is built from 15 residues. Combining the CDR3 with reference TRBV7-2 and TRBJ2-7 gives the whole variable domain GAGVSQSPSNKVTEKGKDVELRCDPISGHTALYWYRQSLGQGLEFLIYFQGNSAPDKSGLPSDRFSAERTGGSVSTLTIQRTQQEDSAVYLCASSSLSGLLYEQYFGPGTRLTVT.

This clone was seen a few times. The J gene is TRBJ2-3, the V gene TRBV10-3; a weak D match, TRBD1 (6 bases). The V gene's germline CDR1 is ENHRY and CDR2 SYGVKD. This CDR3 spans 14 amino acids. V was cut by 5 bases and J by 0 bases, with 9 bases left in between. CDR3 amino acids: CAISLDSSTDTQYF. CDR3 coding DNA: TGTGCCATCAGTCTGGACAGCAGCACAGATACGCAGTATTTT.

This rearrangement joins TRBV15 to TRBJ1-5; D is possibly TRBD1 (6 bases). CDR1 is LNHNV and CDR2 is YYDKDF in the germline V gene (reference sequence). V dropped 3 bases and J dropped 5 bases, with 14 bases sitting between them. CDR3 length: 15 residues. CDR3 in DNA: TGTGCCACCAGCAGGGAAGACAGGAGATATCAGCCCCAGCATTTT. It is translated as CATSREDRRYQPQHF.

CDR3 sequence reads: CASSEAGTGDGYTF. In nucleotides, the CDR3 is TGTGCCAGCAGTGAAGCGGGGACAGGGGACGGCTACACCTTC. This sequence joins TRBV2 and TRBJ1-2; 10 nucleotides match TRBD1. Germline V gene sequence: CDR1 SNHLY, CDR2 FYNNEI. This CDR3 comprises 14 residues. V dropped 0 bases and J dropped 8; count of bases not matched to a gene: 3.

This clone occurred a few times. The chain uses TRBV30 and TRBJ2-3; D gene uncertain. CDR1 and CDR2 from the germline V gene are GTSNPN and SVGIG (reference sequence). The CDR3 runs to 11 residues. V was trimmed by 5 bases and J by 9 bases, leaving 12 bases between them. CDR3 DNA sequence: TGTGCCTGGGCCCCATCCGGGACGCAGTATTTT. Translation gives CAWAPSGTQYF.

The rearrangement uses TRBV27 and TRBJ2-1; 8 nucleotides match TRBD2. The CDR3 covers 16 residues. Germline loops: CDR1 MNHEY, CDR2 SMNVEV (reference sequence). V dropped 6 bases and J dropped 0; count of bases not matched to a gene: 7. CDR3 DNA sequence: TGTGCCAGCAGCACCGGGAGCGGGAGCTCCTACAATGAGCAGTTCTTC. Residues: CASSTGSGSSYNEQFF.

The chain is built from TRBV28 and TRBJ2-7; no clear D gene. This CDR3 spans 11 amino acids. The germline V and J ends were trimmed by 5 bases and 5 bases, with 7 bases remaining between them. The V gene's germline CDR1 is MDHEN and CDR2 SYDVKM. In DNA, the CDR3 is TGTGCCAGCAGTCTCCGGGACGAGCAGTACTTC. It encodes CASSLRDEQYF. Supplemented by reference TRBV28 and TRBJ2-7, the full variable domain reads DVKVTQSSRYLVKRTGEKVFLECVQDMDHENMFWYRQDPGLGLRLIYFSYDVKMKEKGDIPEGYSVSREKKERFSLILESASTNQTSMYLCASSLRDEQYFGPGTRLTVT.

This clone was seen only a few times. The rearrangement links TRBV28 to TRBJ2-5; D unclear. CDR3 length: 15 amino acids. The V end was cut by 2 bases, the J end by 1 base, with 11 bases between. Germline lookup yields CDR1 MDHEN and CDR2 SYDVKM. DNA of the CDR3: TGTGCCAGCAGTTTAGCGGCGTCGGGCCAAGAGACCCAGTACTTC. Protein product: CASSLAASGQETQYF.

The rearrangement joins TRBV19 to TRBJ2-6; 11 bases are a match to TRBD2. Germline CDR1 is LNHDA and CDR2 is SQIVND (reference sequence). Germline trimming cut 5 bases from V and 3 bases from J; bases unmatched to any gene: 6. The CDR3 covers 17 residues. The DNA for the CDR3 is TGTGCCAGTAGTTTTCTAGCGGGAGGCATTGGGGCCAACGTCCTGACTTTC. Protein product: CASSFLAGGIGANVLTF. Full variable domain (outside the CDR3, taken from reference TRBV19 and TRBJ2-6): DGGITQSPKYLFRKEGQNVTLSCEQNLNHDAMYWYRQDPGQGLRLIYYSQIVNDFQKGDIAEGYSVSREKKESFPLTVTSAQKNPTAFYLCASSFLAGGIGANVLTFGAGSRLTVL.